What follows are 26 T cell receptor beta chains derived from one specimen sequenced in a study of PD-1 blockade in classical Hodgkin lymphoma. The assay was immunoSEQ multiplex PCR, and TCRdb's table has in-frame clones only and misses some. The table shows 25,000 or so clones, with about 65% occurring only once. The patients all showed relapse after autologous stem cell transplantation, while their brentuximab vedotin exposure varied. Sequenced here: peripheral blood mononuclear cells (PBMCs), sampled at baseline. The receptors originated from a human donor with classical Hodgkin lymphoma.

The chain joins TRBV6-5 to TRBJ2-7, with 7 bases matching TRBD1. V trimming: 5 bases; J trimming: 6 bases; junction bases outside the gene matches: 4. This CDR3 region has 12 residues. CDR1 is MNHEY and CDR2 is SVGAGI in the germline V gene. The CDR3 sequence: CASSHRGGEQYF. The DNA of the CDR3 is TGTGCCAGCAGTCACAGGGGTGGCGAGCAGTACTTC.

Here the CDR3 reads CASRMRGNQPQHF. In DNA, the CDR3 is TGTGCCAGCAGGATGAGGGGGAATCAGCCCCAGCATTTT. The chain has TRBV6-5 and TRBJ1-5; possibly TRBD1 for D (6 bases). There are 13 residues in the CDR3. Germline V CDR1 and CDR2: MNHEY, SVGAGI. Trimming left V 6 bases short and J 4 bases short, with 10 bases between.

This chain connects TRBV10-3 to TRBJ2-7; 7 nucleotides line up with TRBD2. V shed 6 bases, J shed 0 bases, and the junction held 5 bases outside the gene matches. Germline values: CDR1 ENHRY, CDR2 SYGVKD. The CDR3 totals 14 residues. CDR3 sequence (DNA): TGTGCCATCAGCCAGCGGGAAGGCTCCTACGAGCAGTACTTC. Protein product: CAISQREGSYEQYF.

The chain links TRBV6-5 to TRBJ2-6; D not certain. The V gene's germline CDR1 is MNHEY and CDR2 SVGAGI. The CDR3 runs 16 residues. The V end lost 0 bases, the J end lost 2 bases, and 8 bases lay between the germline ends. The DNA of the CDR3 is TGTGCCAGCAGTTACTCGAACCAGGCTGGGGCCAACGTCCTGACTTTC. This encodes CASSYSNQAGANVLTF.

V and J are TRBV27 and TRBJ1-1; 7 nucleotides line up with TRBD1. From germline, CDR1 is MNHEY and CDR2 SMNVEV (reference sequence). The V gene end was trimmed by 4 bases and the J gene end by 2 bases; junction bases not matched to a gene: 10. The CDR3 spans 16 residues. This CDR3 is CASSYSTGWVNTEAFF. The CDR3 DNA reads as TGTGCCAGCAGTTACTCGACAGGGTGGGTAAACACTGAAGCTTTCTTT.

This rearrangement joins TRBV14 to TRBJ1-1; D ambiguous. Germline loops: CDR1 SGHDN, CDR2 FVKESK. Trimming took off 2 bases at V and 4 bases at J, with 11 bases between the two ends. This CDR3 comprises 14 residues. CDR3: CASSQWTGSTEAFF. The CDR3 bases are TGTGCCAGCAGCCAATGGACCGGCTCCACTGAAGCTTTCTTT.

In its sample, this clone ranks as medium-sized. The chain couples TRBV4-3 to TRBJ1-2, with D unclear. V lost 4 bases to trimming and J lost 4 bases, with 7 bases between them. The CDR3 is 12 residues long. The germline gives CDR1 LGHNA, CDR2 YSLEER. CDR3: CASSPGGYGYTF. The CDR3 DNA follows: TGCGCCAGCAGCCCTGGCGGCTATGGCTACACCTTC.

This clone occurred a few times. The rearrangement joins TRBV7-9 to TRBJ2-3, with 12 nucleotides matching TRBD2. This CDR3 comprises 15 residues. The junction had 4 bases not matched to a gene; V was cut back by 5 bases and J by 4 bases. Germline V gene data show CDR1 as SEHNR and CDR2 as FQNEAQ (reference sequence). The CDR3 region has the DNA TGTGCCAGCAGCCCCCTAGCGGGAGGGTCAGATACGCAGTATTTT. As protein: CASSPLAGGSDTQYF.

V is TRBV2 and J is TRBJ2-7; D may be TRBD1 or TRBD2 (6 bases each). Between the trimmed V and J ends, which lost 6 bases and 12 bases, there was a span of 15 bases. This CDR3 is built from 11 residues. CDR1 and CDR2 from the germline V gene are SNHLY and FYNNEI. CDR3 sequence (DNA): TGTGCCAGCAGGATTCGGGGGCCCCGGTACGTC. Translation: CASRIRGPRYV.

The rearrangement joins TRBV28 to TRBJ1-5; D ambiguous. CDR3 size: 11 residues. From germline, CDR1 is MDHEN and CDR2 SYDVKM. The ends were cut back, 2 bases at V and 6 bases at J, with 2 bases in the middle. CDR3 loop: CASSLGQPQHF. DNA of the CDR3: TGTGCCAGCAGTTTAGGTCAGCCCCAGCATTTT.

This clone was observed a single time. The V call is TRBV5-1, the J call TRBJ1-1, with D hard to call. The CDR3 runs to 16 residues. Germline V gene data show CDR1 as SGHRS and CDR2 as YFSETQ. V was trimmed by 0 bases and J by 1 base, leaving 13 bases between them. In DNA, the CDR3 is TGCGCCAGCAGCTTGGCAACAGCCAATTCGAACACTGAAGCTTTCTTT. This gives the protein CASSLATANSNTEAFF.

This chain joins TRBV2 and TRBJ2-1; no reliable D call. CDR3 size: 14 residues. Trimming left V 4 bases short and J 4 bases short, with 11 bases between. Per the germline V gene, CDR1 is SNHLY and CDR2 is FYNNEI. The CDR3 DNA follows: TGTGCCAGCAGTGGGGCAGGCACTTACAATGAGCAGTTCTTC. Translating gives CASSGAGTYNEQFF.

This chain joins TRBV2 and TRBJ1-1; a possible D gene is TRBD1 (5 bases). The CDR3 has 13 residues. Germline values: CDR1 SNHLY, CDR2 FYNNEI. V gave up 5 bases and J gave up 1 base, with 8 bases separating them. CDR3 in amino acids: CASSLQANTEAFF. The CDR3 bases are TGTGCCAGCAGTTTACAGGCGAACACTGAAGCTTTCTTT.

This clone was recorded a few times. V usage is TRBV19 and J usage is TRBJ2-7; D gene ambiguous. V lost 1 base and J lost 2, with 9 bases in between. The CDR3 covers 14 residues. In germline, CDR1 is LNHDA, CDR2 SQIVND (reference sequence). The CDR3 loop reads CASSIALTPYEQYF. CDR3 DNA: TGTGCCAGTAGTATAGCCCTTACACCCTACGAGCAGTACTTC.

The J gene is TRBJ2-4, the V gene TRBV6-5; D might be TRBD1 (5 bases). CDR1 and CDR2 (germline): MNHEY, SVGAGI. V lost 6 bases, J lost 4 bases, and 16 bases lay in between. The CDR3 is 15 amino acids. The CDR3 DNA follows: TGTGCCAGCAGACCGGACATTATCAGGAAAAACATTCAGTACTTC. Its translation: CASRPDIIRKNIQYF.

V usage is TRBV5-1 and J usage is TRBJ2-3; 9 positions match TRBD2. Germline V gene lookup returns CDR1 SGHRS and CDR2 YFSETQ. The CDR3 totals 16 residues. The trim removed 4 bases at V and 6 bases at J, leaving 12 bases unmatched. The CDR3 reads CASSITPSGKQDTQYF. CDR3 nucleotides: TGCGCCAGCAGCATAACGCCTAGCGGGAAGCAGGATACGCAGTATTTT.

In its sample, this clone was seen a few times. CDR3 in DNA: TGTGCCAGCAGCATTTCCGACGGCTACGAGCAGTACGTC. It specifies CASSISDGYEQYV. This chain uses TRBV7-2 with TRBJ2-7; D unclear. CDR1 and CDR2 (germline): SGHTA, FQGNSA. Trimming removed 5 bases at V and 3 bases at J, with 11 bases between. The CDR3 is 13 amino acids.

This rearrangement joins TRBV7-9 to TRBJ2-2, with 7 bases that match TRBD2. CDR3 length: 16 amino acids. Germline loops: CDR1 SEHNR, CDR2 FQNEAQ (reference sequence). Trimming took 4 bases from V and 1 from J; bases not matched to a gene: 6. CDR3 coding DNA: TGTGCCAGCAGCTCACGCGAGCGGGGGAACACCGGGGAGCTGTTTTTT. This codes for CASSSRERGNTGELFF.

This clone appeared once. The chain couples TRBV7-2 to TRBJ2-3; possible D gene TRBD2, 6 bases. Trimming took 4 bases from V and 1 from J, leaving 12 bases between them. Germline lookup yields CDR1 SGHTA and CDR2 FQGNSA. CDR3 length equals 15 residues. This CDR3 reads CASSSSGLGTDTQYF. DNA for the CDR3: TGTGCCAGCAGCTCCTCGGGACTTGGCACAGATACGCAGTATTTT.

This rearrangement joins TRBV5-6 to TRBJ2-5; TRBD2 matches at 7 bases. V gave up 4 bases and J gave up 3 bases; unmatched junction bases: 9. CDR1 SGHDT and CDR2 YYEEEE come from the germline V gene. This CDR3 region has 15 residues. CDR3 protein: CASSRGLSDKETQYF. CDR3 DNA sequence: TGTGCCAGCAGCCGGGGACTATCTGATAAAGAGACCCAGTACTTC.

The V gene is TRBV27, the J gene TRBJ1-2, with 8 bases fitting TRBD1. J gave up 7 bases and V 1 base, and 5 bases lay outside the gene matches. The CDR3 has 14 amino acids. Germline V gene data show CDR1 as MNHEY and CDR2 as SMNVEV (reference sequence). CDR3 protein: CASSLWGQAGGYTF. The CDR3 region has the DNA TGTGCCAGCAGTTTATGGGGACAGGCGGGTGGCTACACCTTC.

For the CDR3, the DNA is TGTGCCAGTAGTATCCGGGCCAAGAGCTATGGCTACACCTTC. Translation: CASSIRAKSYGYTF. The chain couples TRBV19 to TRBJ1-2; D is undetermined. Trimming removed 3 bases from V and 4 bases from J, with 12 bases in between. The CDR3 covers 14 residues. Germline-derived CDR1 and CDR2 are LNHDA and SQIVND (reference sequence).

CDR3 bases: TGTGCCAGCAGTTTCCGGGGAAGAACCGAGCAGTACTTC. It translates to CASSFRGRTEQYF. The rearrangement joins TRBV28 to TRBJ2-7; maybe TRBD2 (5 bases). The CDR3 length is 13 residues. The germline gives CDR1 MDHEN, CDR2 SYDVKM. V lost 3 bases and J lost 6, with 12 bases in between. The variable domain in full, completed from reference TRBV28 and TRBJ2-7, reads DVKVTQSSRYLVKRTGEKVFLECVQDMDHENMFWYRQDPGLGLRLIYFSYDVKMKEKGDIPEGYSVSREKKERFSLILESASTNQTSMYLCASSFRGRTEQYFGPGTRLTVT.

This chain joins TRBV5-1 and TRBJ2-2; D is possibly TRBD1 (5 bases). In germline, CDR1 is SGHRS, CDR2 YFSETQ. Trimming removed 2 bases from V and 2 bases from J, with 10 bases in between. The CDR3 is 15 residues long. The CDR3 bases are TGCGCCAGCAGCTTTATAGACAGAAACACCGGGGAGCTGTTTTTT. It is translated as CASSFIDRNTGELFF.

This clone was recorded only once. The chain carries TRBV5-1 and TRBJ1-2; TRBD1 might be the D (5 bases). CDR1 SGHRS and CDR2 YFSETQ come from the germline V gene. Trimming left V 5 bases short and J 0 bases short, with 11 bases between. The CDR3 covers 14 residues. CDR3 DNA: TGCGCCAGCAGAGAAGGCAGGGCTAACTATGGCTACACCTTC. It yields the protein CASREGRANYGYTF.

By its share, this clone is medium-sized. The junction departs from the called germline gene at one end, perhaps through a read error. V gene TRBV7-7 combines with J gene TRBJ2-7; a weak D match, TRBD1 (6 bases). Germline V CDR1 and CDR2: SSHAT, FNYEAQ (reference sequence). The CDR3 extends over 14 amino acids. The CDR3 here is CASSISWGQGEQYF. The CDR3 region has the DNA TGTGCTAGCAGCATTAGCTGGGGGCAGGGGGAGCAGTACTTC.